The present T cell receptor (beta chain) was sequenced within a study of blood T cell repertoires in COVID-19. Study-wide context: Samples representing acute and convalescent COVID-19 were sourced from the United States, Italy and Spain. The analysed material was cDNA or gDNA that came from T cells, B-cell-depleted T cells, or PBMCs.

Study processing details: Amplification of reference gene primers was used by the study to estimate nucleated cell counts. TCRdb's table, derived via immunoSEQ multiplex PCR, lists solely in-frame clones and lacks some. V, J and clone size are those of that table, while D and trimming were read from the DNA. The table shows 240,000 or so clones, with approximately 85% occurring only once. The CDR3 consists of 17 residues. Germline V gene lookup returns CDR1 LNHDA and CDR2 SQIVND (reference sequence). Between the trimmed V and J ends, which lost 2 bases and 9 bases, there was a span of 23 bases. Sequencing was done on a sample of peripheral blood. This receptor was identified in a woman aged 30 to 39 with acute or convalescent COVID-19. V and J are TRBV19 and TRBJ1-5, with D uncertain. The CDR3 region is CASSISPWTPVVRPQHF. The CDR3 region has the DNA TGTGCCAGTAGTATATCGCCCTGGACTCCGGTGGTTCGGCCCCAGCATTTT.